The present T cell receptor beta chain was sequenced within a study of blood T cell repertoires in COVID-19. As regards this clone: One junction end does not reproduce the germline sequence, and a read error may be involved.

Per the study methods: From reference gene primer amplification, estimates of nucleated cell counts were derived. Assay: immunoSEQ multiplex PCR; the TCRdb copy retains only in-frame clones and omits some. V, J and clone size reflect that table, while D and trimming were determined from the DNA. The sample has 220,000 or so clones, 88% seen once. CDR1 is LNHDA and CDR2 is SQIVND in the germline V gene (reference sequence). The CDR3 has 15 residues. This rearrangement joins TRBV19 to TRBJ1-5; TRBD1 is a possible D gene (6 bases). The TCR comes from a woman between 45 and 60 years old with acute COVID-19. The sample taken for sequencing was PBMCs or T cells enriched from blood (not recorded which). The CDR3 sequence: CASSIVRGSSQPQHF. CDR3 coding DNA: TGTGCCAGTAGTATAGTCAGGGGAAGCAGTCAGCCCCAGCATTTT.